The source of this T cell receptor beta chain is a study of regulatory T cells in long-lasting Graves disease. Study observations and caveats: With persistent disease, TRBV28, TRBJ1-2 and TRBJ2-5 were the favored segments. Patients with persistent Graves' had lower TCR diversity than newly diagnosed patients.

This clonotype was counted a few times. Its antigen remains unknown. To make TCR beta libraries, researchers used iRepertoire HTBI primers and Arm-PCR of CDR3 regions. TCRdb analysed the multiplex PCR reads with MiXCR anew, one entry per CDR3 protein. The sample has 250,000 or so distinct CDR3 sequences, around 20% seen once; the top ten hold approximately 14%. Stated time point: newly diagnosed GD, antithyroid drugs for less than 3 months. TCR sequences were obtained from RNA taken from PBMCs. Each patient gave roughly 10 milliliters of EDTA-anticoagulated peripheral blood. With 1 base removed from V and 4 bases from J, the gap between germline ends came to 6 bases. The CDR3 is 13 amino acids. The germline CDR1 and CDR2 sequences are KGHDR and SFDVKD.

This specimen was peripheral blood mononuclear cells (PBMCs), taken at new diagnosis, from a patient treated with antithyroid drugs. This TCR derives from a female donor with Graves disease. The V and J genes are TRBV24-1 and TRBJ1-2; TRBD1 might be the D (5 bases). The CDR3 DNA reads TGTGCCACCAGTGATTTCGGGGCCTATGGCTACACCTTC. This gives the protein CATSDFGAYGYTF.